The 15 T cell receptor beta chains below come from one sample, sequenced in a study of early T cells in non-severe SARS-CoV-2 infection. TCRdb reprocessed the 5' RACE reads via MiXCR and lists one record per CDR3 protein. Altogether tens of thousands of distinct CDR3 sequences are present, about 10% being singletons, with the ten largest covering approximately 8%. The starting material was whole blood, obtained at baseline. The receptors were gathered from an adult who was a healthcare worker with PCR-confirmed SARS-CoV-2 infection or an uninfected control (not recorded which).

A few counts support this clonotype. J is TRBJ2-7 and V is TRBV4-1, with 7 nucleotides matching TRBD1. From germline, CDR1 is MGHRA and CDR2 YSYEKL. V shed 2 bases and J 2 bases; nucleotides not matched to a gene: 6. The CDR3 is 15 amino acids. The CDR3: CASSQRTGATYEQYF. CDR3 DNA: TGCGCCAGCAGCCAAAGGACAGGTGCTACCTACGAGCAGTACTTC.

The table lists this clonotype with a few counts. The chain has TRBV15 and TRBJ2-3; 10 bases are a match to TRBD1. In germline, CDR1 is LNHNV, CDR2 YYDKDF (reference sequence). Trimming took 0 bases from V and 3 from J; bases not matched to a gene: 6. There are 17 residues in the CDR3. CDR3 DNA sequence: TGTGCCACCAGCAGAGATCGCGGGACAGGGGAGACAGATACGCAGTATTTT. It yields the protein CATSRDRGTGETDTQYF.

This clonotype has a count of ten or more. The chain joins TRBV11-2 to TRBJ2-4; D gene ambiguous. The CDR3 extends over 13 amino acids. The germline CDR1 and CDR2 sequences are SGHAT and FQNNGV. Trimming pared 5 bases from V and 2 bases from J, leaving 7 bases between. Here the CDR3 DNA reads TGTGCCAGCAGCCTCGAACCCAAAAACATTCAGTACTTC. As protein: CASSLEPKNIQYF.

This clonotype was counted a few times. The genes are TRBV3-1 and TRBJ1-1; D is perhaps TRBD1 (6 bases). The CDR3 sequence is 15 residues long. Germline V gene lookup returns CDR1 LGHDT and CDR2 YNNKEL (reference sequence). Trimming shortened V by 0 bases and J by 8 bases, and 16 bases separated the two germline ends. The CDR3 bases are TGTGCCAGCAGCCAAGAGGGTACAGGGAAGCCAGAAGCTTTCTTT. This sequence encodes CASSQEGTGKPEAFF.

The genes are TRBV20-1 and TRBJ2-3; 7 bases are shared with TRBD1. The J segment lost 7 bases and the V segment lost 4 bases, leaving 8 bases of the junction unmatched. The CDR3 runs to 13 residues. Germline loops: CDR1 DFQATT, CDR2 SNEGSKA (reference sequence). The CDR3 spells CSATLGQVHTQYF. The CDR3 bases are TGCAGTGCTACGCTAGGACAGGTGCATACGCAGTATTTT.

V gene TRBV19 combines with J gene TRBJ1-2; D unclear. V was cut by 6 bases and J by 5 bases, with 13 bases left in between. Looked up from germline, CDR1 is LNHDA and CDR2 is SQIVND (reference sequence). This CDR3 spans 13 amino acids. CDR3 nucleotide sequence: TGTGCCAGTAGCCGGCGGTCCAGTTATGGCTACACCTTC. Its protein is CASSRRSSYGYTF.

Remarks on this clonotype: At one end, the junction sequence differs from germline, possibly due to a read error. CDR3 coding DNA: TGCGCCAACAGCCAAGCTACTGCACCGGGCTCGTATGAGCAGTTCTTC. Protein: CANSQATAPGSYEQFF. This chain joins TRBV4-1 and TRBJ2-1, with D hard to call. CDR1 and CDR2 (germline): MGHRA, YSYEKL. This CDR3 spans 16 amino acids.

The V call is TRBV30, the J call TRBJ1-5, with 9 nucleotides matching TRBD1. The trim removed 3 bases at V and 3 bases at J, leaving 15 bases unmatched. The germline CDR1 and CDR2 sequences are GTSNPN and SVGIG (reference sequence). The CDR3 totals 18 residues. The CDR3 region has the DNA TGTGCCTGGAGCCCAAGGGACAGGGATTTCCCCCCCAATCAGCCCCAGCATTTT. Its translation: CAWSPRDRDFPPNQPQHF. The full variable domain, its missing parts supplied by reference TRBV30 and TRBJ1-5, is SQTIHQWPATLVQPVGSPLSLECTVEGTSNPNLYWYRQAAGRGLQLLFYSVGIGQISSEVPQNLSASRPQDRQFILSSKKLLLSDSGFYLCAWSPRDRDFPPNQPQHFGDGTRLSIL.

This clonotype was found a few times. V usage is TRBV11-2 and J usage is TRBJ2-1; D uncertain. V lost 1 base to trimming and J lost 3 bases, with 13 bases between them. This CDR3 has 16 residues. The germline V gene has CDR1 SGHAT and CDR2 FQNNGV. The CDR3 here is CASSLGPGGGYNEQFF. CDR3 nucleotides: TGTGCCAGCAGCTTAGGCCCGGGCGGCGGCTACAATGAGCAGTTCTTC.

In its sample, this clonotype was seen a few times. This chain joins TRBV20-1 and TRBJ2-5, with TRBD1 identical over 9 bases. The V segment lost 3 bases and the J segment 5 bases; nucleotides outside the gene matches: 7. Germline CDR1 DFQATT, CDR2 SNEGSKA (reference sequence). The CDR3 is 14 residues long. DNA for the CDR3: TGCAGTGCTAGCGGGGACAGGGCGGGCGAGACCCAGTACTTC. The encoded protein is CSASGDRAGETQYF.

The chain employs TRBV7-9 and TRBJ2-5; D not certain. V gave up 4 bases and J gave up 6 bases, with 15 bases separating them. The germline gives CDR1 SEHNR, CDR2 FQNEAQ (reference sequence). This CDR3 is built from 14 residues. CDR3 sequence reads: CASSSRLGLQTQYF. The CDR3 DNA follows: TGTGCCAGCAGCTCCCGACTCGGCCTGCAGACCCAGTACTTC.

The rearrangement links TRBV2 to TRBJ1-5; the match to TRBD1 covers 8 bases. Per germline, CDR1 SNHLY and CDR2 FYNNEI. With 11 bases clipped from V and 2 bases from J, the junction kept 8 bases outside the gene matches. The CDR3 sequence is 14 residues long. CDR3 in amino acids: CAGGQGIRNQPQHF. The CDR3 DNA sequence: TGTGCCGGCGGACAGGGAATACGCAATCAGCCCCAGCATTTT.

The table lists this clonotype with many counts. The genes are TRBV28 and TRBJ2-7; D might be TRBD2 (5 bases). The CDR3 covers 13 residues. V lost 7 bases and J 6 bases, leaving 16 bases between the germline ends. CDR1 is MDHEN, CDR2 SYDVKM, per germline. The CDR3 sequence: CASTKTGGGEQYF. The DNA of the CDR3 is TGTGCCAGCACCAAGACCGGAGGCGGCGAGCAGTACTTC.

Many counts were recorded for this clonotype. CDR3 loop: CASSPDRYTF. The CDR3 DNA is TGTGCCAGCAGCCCCGACCGCTACACCTTC. The rearrangement links TRBV11-2 to TRBJ1-2; the D is unclear. Trimming pared 5 bases from V and 9 bases from J, leaving 7 bases between. CDR3 length: 10 residues. Germline V gene lookup returns CDR1 SGHAT and CDR2 FQNNGV.

The chain joins TRBV7-9 to TRBJ2-3, with D hard to call. The CDR3 runs to 15 residues. V lost 5 bases, J lost 1 base, and 13 bases lay in between. Germline CDR1 is SEHNR and CDR2 is FQNEAQ (reference sequence). In nucleotides, the CDR3 is TGTGCCAGCAGCCCGACGACCTGGGGCACAGATACGCAGTATTTT. Its translation is CASSPTTWGTDTQYF.